Below, 2 T cell receptor beta chains from the same sample are listed, as sequenced in a study of T cell repertoires in cytomegalovirus infection. TCRdb redid the calling of the reads with MiXCR, one entry per CDR3 protein. The repertoire holds about 260,000 distinct CDR3 sequences, with approximately 8.3% as singletons. The material sequenced was PBMCs. The receptors shown here come from a human donor in good health (CMV status not recorded). Some clones in this sample may be carry-over from other donors' samples.

Only a few counts were recorded for this clonotype. CDR3 in amino acids: CASSLFQDLNQPQHF. As DNA, the CDR3 is TGTGCCAGCAGCTTATTCCAGGACCTCAATCAGCCCCAGCATTTT. The J gene is TRBJ1-5, the V gene TRBV7-2; D is unresolved. Looked up from germline, CDR1 is SGHTA and CDR2 is FQGNSA. The CDR3 is made up of 15 amino acids. Trimming cost V 2 bases and J 3 bases, with 11 bases left between them. Filled out from reference TRBV7-2 and TRBJ1-5, the complete variable domain reads GAGVSQSPSNKVTEKGKDVELRCDPISGHTALYWYRQSLGQGLEFLIYFQGNSAPDKSGLPSDRFSAERTGGSVSTLTIQRTQQEDSAVYLCASSLFQDLNQPQHFGDGTRLSIL.

This clonotype was observed many times. The V and J genes are TRBV7-2 and TRBJ2-1; D remains unclear. The CDR3 sequence is 13 residues long. V was trimmed by 1 base and J by 9 bases, leaving 10 bases between them. From germline, CDR1 is SGHTA and CDR2 FQGNSA. CDR3 in amino acids: CASSLVVVPEQFF. DNA for the CDR3: TGTGCCAGCAGCTTAGTAGTAGTCCCTGAGCAGTTCTTC.